The T cell receptor (beta chain) under discussion was sequenced for a study of cytomegalovirus exposure and HLA in healthy donors. General study results and limits: Further analysis was carried out later, and it showed several of the most significant clusters appearing linked to common viral pathogens. Cytomegalovirus-associated status was assigned to 164 TCR beta chains.

Concerning this clone: The target antigen is unknown.

Donors sampled were nominally healthy, though unrecorded immune exposures were likely. The PCR had 60 Vbeta and 13 Jbeta primers. The repertoire was sequenced with immunoSEQ multiplex PCR; TCRdb's copy has only in-frame clones and lacks some. The sample includes some 120,000 clones, around 80% seen only once; the top ten take approximately 1%. The length of the CDR3 is 15 residues. Germline CDR1 and CDR2: MGHRA and YSYEKL. The ends lost 4 bases at V and 5 bases at J; junction bases unmatched: 7. Source material: PBMCs. The clonotype originates from a human donor in good health. The chain links TRBV4-1 to TRBJ1-5; TRBD1 matches at 8 bases. As DNA, the CDR3 is TGCGCCAGCAGCCGGACGGGACAGGAACATCAGCCCCAGCATTTT. Translating gives CASSRTGQEHQPQHF.